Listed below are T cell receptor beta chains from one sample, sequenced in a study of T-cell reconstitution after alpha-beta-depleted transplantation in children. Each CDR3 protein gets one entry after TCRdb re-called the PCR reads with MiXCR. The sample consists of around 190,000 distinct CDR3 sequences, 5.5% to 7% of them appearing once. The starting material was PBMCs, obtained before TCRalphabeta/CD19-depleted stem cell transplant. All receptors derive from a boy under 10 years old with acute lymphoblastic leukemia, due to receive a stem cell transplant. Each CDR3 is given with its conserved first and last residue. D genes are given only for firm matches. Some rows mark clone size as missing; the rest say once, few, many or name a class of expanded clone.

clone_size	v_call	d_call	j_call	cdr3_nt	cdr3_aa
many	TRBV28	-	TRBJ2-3	TGTGCCAGCAACCCAAGGGTCACAGATACGCAGTATTTT	CASNPRVTDTQYF
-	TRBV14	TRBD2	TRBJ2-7	TGTGCCAGCAGCCCTAGCGGGGGCACCCTTTACGAGCAGTACTTC	CASSPSGGTLYEQYF
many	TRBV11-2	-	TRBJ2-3	TGTGCCAGTGGAGGGGGCGGCCCAACAGATACGCAGTATTTT	CASGGGGPTDTQYF
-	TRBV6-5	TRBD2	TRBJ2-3	TGTGCCAGCAGTTACGGAGCGGGGGAGAGCACAGATACGCAGTATTTT	CASSYGAGESTDTQYF
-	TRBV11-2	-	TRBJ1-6	TGTGCCAGCAGCTTAGAAGGTTCACCCCTCCACTTT	CASSLEGSPLHF
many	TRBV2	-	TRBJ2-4	TGTGCCAGCAGTGAAAGTAGCGGTCTAGCCAAAAACATTCAGTACTTC	CASSESSGLAKNIQYF
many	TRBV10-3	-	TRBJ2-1	TGTGCCATCAGTGAGTCCATGCGGGGGCCATACAATGAGCAGTTCTTC	CAISESMRGPYNEQFF
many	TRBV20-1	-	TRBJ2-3	TGCAGTGCTAGGTCCGGAAAAACAGATACGCAGTATTTT	CSARSGKTDTQYF
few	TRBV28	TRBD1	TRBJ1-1	TGTGCCAGCCGCTACCCTTCGCCACAGGGGCGCACTGAAGCTTTCTTT	CASRYPSPQGRTEAFF
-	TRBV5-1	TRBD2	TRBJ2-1	TGCGCCAGCAGCTTGGTGGCTAGCGGGAGCTCCTACAATGAGCAGTTCTTC	CASSLVASGSSYNEQFF
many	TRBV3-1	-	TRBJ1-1	TGTGCCAGCAGCCAACAATCCGGAAAAGCTTTCTTT	CASSQQSGKAFF
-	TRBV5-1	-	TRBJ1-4	TGCGCCAGCAGCTTGGAAATGGGTAATGAAAAACTGTTTTTT	CASSLEMGNEKLFF
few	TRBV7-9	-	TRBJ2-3	TGTGCCAGCAGCTGGGCCTGGGATAGCACAGATACGCAGTATTTT	CASSWAWDSTDTQYF
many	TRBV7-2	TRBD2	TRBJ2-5	TGTGCCAGCAGCCCCCCTAGCGGATCTCAAGAGACCCAGTACTTC	CASSPPSGSQETQYF
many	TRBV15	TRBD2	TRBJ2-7	TGTGCCACCAGCAGAGAAATCCGGGGGCGGGAGGGTTCCGAGCAGTACTTC	CATSREIRGREGSEQYF
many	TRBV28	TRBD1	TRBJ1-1	TGTGCCAGCAGTTCCGACAGGGGAGCTTTCTTT	CASSSDRGAFF